The clone carrying this T cell receptor (beta chain) was observed many times. Its antigen is unidentified. Germline CDR1 SGDLS, CDR2 YYNGEE. The CDR3 covers 14 residues. V lost 0 bases and J lost 7, with 11 bases in between. These data are taken from a study of CD8 T cells in ankylosing spondylitis. Overall study results and limits: A TCR beta motif of about 8 highly homologous variants seemed to mark ankylosing spondylitis blood.

TCR beta libraries were made by quantitative 5'-RACE with molecular barcodes. One entry per CDR3 protein, called by TCRdb with MiXCR from the 5' RACE reads. The sample includes hundreds of thousands of distinct CDR3 sequences, around 8% seen only once; the top ten take about 5%. The sequenced sample consisted of blood, either unsorted or a sorted T cell fraction (not recorded which). The chain is built from TRBV9 and TRBJ2-1; D gene uncertain. This TCR derives from a female donor with ankylosing spondylitis or in good health (not recorded which). The CDR3 sequence is CASSVDSSPNEQFF. The CDR3 nucleotides read TGTGCCAGCAGCGTAGACAGCTCCCCTAATGAGCAGTTCTTC. Together with reference TRBV9 and TRBJ2-1, the CDR3 gives the full variable domain: DSGVTQTPKHLITATGQRVTLRCSPRSGDLSVYWYQQSLDQGLQFLIQYYNGEERAKGNILERFSAQQFPDLHSELNLSSLELGDSALYFCASSVDSSPNEQFFGPGTRLTVL.